These 11 T cell receptor beta chains share one sample of origin, sequenced in a study of blood T cells in healthy people across ages. A second PCR of about 6 to 11 cycles used a sample-barcoded 5' primer and a J-beta primer mix. TCRdb recomputed calls from the 5' RACE reads with MiXCR, one row per CDR3 protein. The table lists hundreds of thousands of distinct CDR3 sequences, 45% to 70% of them singletons. The specimen sequenced was blood. Source of these receptors: a middle-aged man in good health.

The V gene is TRBV7-2, the J gene TRBJ1-2; the D gene is possibly TRBD1 (6 bases). CDR1 is SGHTA and CDR2 is FQGNSA in the germline V gene. The CDR3 length is 15 residues. V was cut by 1 base and J by 7 bases, with 16 bases left in between. As DNA, the CDR3 is TGTGCCAGCAGCTTAGTGGGGGCTCGTCTCAGTGGCTACACCTTC. As protein: CASSLVGARLSGYTF.

The gene calls are TRBV12-3 or TRBV12-4 and TRBJ2-7; 8 bases agree with TRBD1. The CDR3 runs to 15 residues. J was trimmed by 2 bases and V by 6 bases; bases with no gene match: 9. CDR3 nucleotides: TGTGCCAGCAGCCCGGGGCGGGACAGGCCCTACGAGCAGTACTTC. Protein product: CASSPGRDRPYEQYF.

In this sample, this clonotype turned up once. The V gene is TRBV5-4, the J gene TRBJ2-5; the match to TRBD1 covers 10 bases. CDR1 SGHNT and CDR2 YYREEE come from the germline V gene (reference sequence). The length of the CDR3 is 15 residues. The ends lost 3 bases at V and 5 bases at J; junction bases unmatched: 7. CDR3 sequence: CASSSDRGNRETQYF. CDR3 coding DNA: TGTGCCAGCAGCTCGGACAGGGGGAATAGGGAGACCCAGTACTTC.

This clonotype was counted only a few times. The rearrangement joins TRBV24-1 to TRBJ1-2; D uncertain. Between the trimmed V and J ends, which lost 5 bases and 3 bases, there was a span of 12 bases. CDR1 and CDR2 from the germline V gene are KGHDR and SFDVKD. The CDR3 has 14 amino acids. This CDR3 is CATSGPRQDYGYTF. The CDR3 coding sequence is TGTGCCACCAGTGGCCCCAGGCAAGACTATGGCTACACCTTC.

V and J are TRBV27 and TRBJ1-2, with 9 bases lining up with TRBD1. The trim removed 6 bases at V and 4 bases at J, leaving 6 bases unmatched. This CDR3 region has 14 residues. Germline CDR1 and CDR2: MNHEY and SMNVEV (reference sequence). The CDR3 DNA sequence: TGTGCCAGCAGAGGGACAGGGAGTCCCTATGGCTACACCTTC. Amino acids: CASRGTGSPYGYTF.

This clonotype came up a few times. The rearrangement joins TRBV3-1 to TRBJ2-6; 13 bases agree with TRBD2. From germline, CDR1 is LGHDT and CDR2 YNNKEL (reference sequence). Trimming took 4 bases from V and 2 from J; bases not matched to a gene: 5. The CDR3 is 18 amino acids. The CDR3 spells CASSPTSGRAPGANVLTF. In nucleotides, the CDR3 is TGTGCCAGCAGCCCCACTAGCGGGAGGGCTCCTGGGGCCAACGTCCTGACTTTC. The whole variable domain, remainder taken from reference TRBV3-1 and TRBJ2-6, is DTAVSQTPKYLVTQMGNDKSIKCEQNLGHDTMYWYKQDSKKFLKIMFSYNNKELIINETVPNRFSPKSPDKAHLNLHINSLELGDSAVYFCASSPTSGRAPGANVLTFGAGSRLTVL.

This clonotype was counted between two and nine times. V usage is TRBV3-1 and J usage is TRBJ2-1; D may be TRBD2 (5 bases). The germline V gene encodes CDR1 LGHDT and CDR2 YNNKEL (reference sequence). The CDR3 is 15 amino acids. V was pared by 0 bases and J by 8 bases, with 14 bases between. The CDR3 loop reads CASSQDPGSIDEQFF. CDR3 nucleotides: TGTGCCAGCAGCCAAGATCCGGGGTCAATAGATGAGCAGTTCTTC.

This chain links TRBV29-1 with TRBJ1-5; D perhaps matches TRBD1 (6 bases). V lost 5 bases to trimming and J lost 6 bases, with 20 bases between them. The CDR3 runs to 15 residues. Germline CDR1 reads SQVTM; CDR2 reads ANQGSEA. CDR3 amino acids: CSVLEGGEFSQPQHF. In DNA form, the CDR3 reads TGCAGCGTTCTAGAAGGGGGGGAGTTCTCTCAGCCCCAGCATTTT. Combining the CDR3 with reference TRBV29-1 and TRBJ1-5 gives the whole variable domain SAVISQKPSRDICQRGTSLTIQCQVDSQVTMMFWYRQQPGQSLTLIATANQGSEATYESGFVIDKFPISRPNLTFSTLTVSNMSPEDSSIYLCSVLEGGEFSQPQHFGDGTRLSIL.

This sequence joins TRBV7-9 and TRBJ2-1; D call uncertain. Trimming stripped 5 bases from V and 8 bases from J, with 10 bases between. The CDR3 runs 12 residues. The germline gives CDR1 SEHNR, CDR2 FQNEAQ (reference sequence). Here the CDR3 DNA reads TGTGCCAGCAGCCCAGCGCTGGATGAGCAGTTCTTC. This gives the protein CASSPALDEQFF.

The CDR3 coding sequence is TGTGCCAGCAGTTTTGGAGGGTGGAACACAGATACGCAGTATTTT. As protein: CASSFGGWNTDTQYF. The chain combines TRBV28 with TRBJ2-3; perhaps TRBD2 as D (6 bases). Trimming removed 3 bases at V and 2 bases at J, with 12 bases between. The germline CDR1 and CDR2 sequences are MDHEN and SYDVKM. The CDR3 sequence is 15 residues long.

This rearrangement joins TRBV12-5 to TRBJ2-7; 7 bases map to TRBD1. Germline loops: CDR1 LGHNT, CDR2 FRNRAP. This CDR3 has 18 amino acids. V lost 3 bases, J lost 7 bases, and 21 bases stayed unmatched. CDR3 DNA: TGTGCTAGTGGTTTAAGGGACAGCAAGTCTAGAATTCACAATGAGCAGTACTTC. This gives the protein CASGLRDSKSRIHNEQYF.